This TCR beta chain was recovered during a study of T-cell memory formation after mild COVID-19. Study-wide context: TCR clusters showed largely donor specificity. General study results and limits: Later expanders leaned CD4+, whereas clones that contracted between day 15 and 85 were balanced CD4/CD8.

As for this clonotype: The antigen is not known.

5'RACE primed from the constant segment yielded TCR alpha and TCR beta cDNA libraries bearing sample barcodes and UMIs. MiXCR was run by TCRdb on the 5' RACE reads, yielding one entry per CDR3 protein. The sample shows roughly 220,000 distinct CDR3 sequences, over 9% of them seen only once. Germline-derived CDR1 and CDR2 are DFQATT and SNEGSKA (reference sequence). Trimming left V 5 bases short and J 9 bases short, with 23 bases between. The CDR3 is made up of 15 amino acids. The origin of this receptor is a man aged 18 to 30 who had mild COVID-19 (a few samples of this study predate the infection). Cell type and time point are not known. The sequencing input was PBMCs or a T cell subset sorted from them (not recorded which). The rearrangement joins TRBV20-1 to TRBJ2-1; D is undetermined. The CDR3 reads CSAPRTMRKHGEQFF. In DNA form, the CDR3 reads TGCAGTGCTCCGCGGACGATGAGGAAGCATGGTGAGCAGTTCTTC.